The rows below give T cell receptor beta chains drawn from one sample of a study of shared clonotypes between healthy human individuals. Profiling relied on immunoSEQ multiplex PCR, and the TCRdb table lists in-frame clones only, not all of them. The data contain roughly 660,000 clones, 90% of them singletons. The specimen sequenced was memory CD8+ T cells from PBMCs. These receptors originate from a man aged 18-30 years in good health. Some clones in this sample may be carry-over from other donors' samples. CDR3s include the opening cysteine and the closing phenylalanine or tryptophan. A D gene is named only where the DNA matches it firmly. Clone size is given for some rows only: seen once, a few or many times, or a class if the clone is expanded.

TRBD2 | - | TRBJ2-7 | TRBV28 | CASSSSSGSAGSYYEQYF | TGTGCCAGCAGTTCCTCTAGCGGGAGTGCGGGGAGCTACTACGAGCAGTACTTC
TRBD2 | - | TRBJ2-7 | TRBV25-1 | CASSEYTPLAGVYEQYF | TGTGCCAGCAGTGAATATACCCCACTAGCGGGAGTATACGAGCAGTACTTC
TRBD1 | - | TRBJ2-7 | TRBV11-2 | CASSLGVDRGLDEQYF | TGTGCCAGCAGCTTAGGTGTTGACAGGGGGCTGGACGAGCAGTACTTC
- | once | TRBJ1-2 | TRBV27 | CASSLSPGYLGYGYTF | TGTGCCAGCAGTTTATCCCCAGGCTACTTGGGCTATGGCTACACCTTC
- | - | TRBJ2-3 | TRBV9 | CASSAGSRKGADTQYF | TGTGCCAGCAGCGCCGGGAGCAGAAAAGGTGCAGATACGCAGTATTTT
- | - | TRBJ1-1 | TRBV6-5 | CASSYGGQGSEAFF | TGTGCCAGCAGTTACGGGGGGCAGGGTAGTGAAGCTTTCTTT
TRBD2 | once | TRBJ2-7 | TRBV27 | CASSLGGRALHEQYF | TGTGCCAGCAGTTTAGGGGGGAGGGCCCTCCACGAGCAGTACTTC
TRBD2 | - | TRBJ2-1 | TRBV19 | CASSLRTSPNEQFF | TGTGCCAGTAGTCTACGGACTAGCCCCAATGAGCAGTTCTTC
- | - | TRBJ2-1 | TRBV7-9 | CASSSRTASPYNEQFF | TGTGCCAGCAGCTCCCGGACTGCCTCACCCTACAATGAGCAGTTCTTC
TRBD1 | - | TRBJ1-1 | TRBV7-9 | CASSLTNRDRGTEAFF | TGTGCCAGCAGCTTAACAAACCGGGACAGGGGCACTGAAGCTTTCTTT
- | - | TRBJ2-7 | TRBV6-4 | CASREWGASSYEQYF | TGTGCCAGCCGGGAGTGGGGCGCGAGCTCCTACGAGCAGTACTTC
TRBD2 | - | TRBJ2-7 | TRBV6-5 | CASSYGLAGAYEQYF | TGTGCCAGCAGTTACGGGCTAGCGGGCGCCTACGAGCAGTACTTC
- | - | TRBJ2-7 | TRBV13 | CASSLGAYEQYF | TGTGCCAGCAGCTTAGGGGCCTACGAGCAGTACTTC
- | - | TRBJ2-3 | TRBV27 | CASSWGRGTDTQYF | TGTGCCAGCAGTTGGGGCAGGGGCACAGATACGCAGTATTTT
- | once | TRBJ1-4 | TRBV7-8 | CASSWSQGWSNEKLFF | TGTGCCAGCAGCTGGAGTCAGGGTTGGAGTAATGAAAAACTGTTTTTT